One and the same sample provided the 23 T cell receptor beta chains below, sequenced in a study of T-cell memory formation after mild COVID-19. Each CDR3 protein is one row after TCRdb ran MiXCR on the 5' RACE reads. The data contain approximately 300,000 distinct CDR3 sequences, around 8% of them seen just once; the ten biggest clones take up 22%. Input material: PBMCs or a T cell subset sorted from them (not recorded which). These receptors all stem from a man younger than 35 who had mild COVID-19 (a few samples of this study predate the infection). Cell type and time point are not known.

CDR3 sequence reads: CASSSPLNYGYTF. The CDR3 DNA reads as TGTGCCAGCAGCTCTCCCCTTAACTATGGCTACACCTTC. The V and J genes are TRBV11-2 and TRBJ1-2, with D unresolved. The V gene lost 4 bases and the J gene lost 1 base, with 7 bases spanning the gap. The germline V gene encodes CDR1 SGHAT and CDR2 FQNNGV. This CDR3 is 13 amino acids long.

In its sample, this clonotype was seen many times. V and J are TRBV11-2 and TRBJ1-4; D is perhaps TRBD1 (6 bases). The V and J ends lost 6 bases and 7 bases respectively, with 15 bases between them. The CDR3 runs to 14 residues. Germline V gene data show CDR1 as SGHAT and CDR2 as FQNNGV. This chain's CDR3 is CASSLRGGSEKLFF. Written as DNA, the CDR3 is TGTGCCAGCAGTCTCCGAGGGGGGTCTGAAAAACTGTTTTTT.

This clonotype was observed at least ten times. CDR3 DNA sequence: TGTGCCACCGGGGGCCGGAGCAGTCCACTAACGCAGTATTTT. Translated, it gives CATGGRSSPLTQYF. The rearrangement uses TRBV24-1 and TRBJ2-3; D possibly corresponds to TRBD1 (6 bases). This CDR3 region has 14 residues. Germline V gene sequence: CDR1 KGHDR, CDR2 SFDVKD. V lost 9 bases, J lost 9 bases, and 21 bases lay in between.

V is TRBV18 and J is TRBJ2-7; D is ambiguous. The CDR3 totals 13 residues. The ends were cut back, 6 bases at V and 6 bases at J, with 15 bases in the middle. In germline, CDR1 is KGHSH, CDR2 LQKENI. CDR3 bases: TGTGCCAGCTCGTCGAATCCCTCGGGCGAGCAGTACGTC. It encodes CASSSNPSGEQYV.

This chain connects TRBV2 to TRBJ1-4; unclear D gene. V dropped 4 bases and J dropped 7 bases, with 13 bases sitting between them. The CDR3 totals 14 residues. The V gene's germline CDR1 is SNHLY and CDR2 FYNNEI. The CDR3 sequence is CASSGLGLREKLFF. CDR3 in DNA: TGTGCCAGCAGTGGGCTCGGGTTACGTGAAAAACTGTTTTTT.

V and J are TRBV5-4 and TRBJ2-3; no reliable D call. The CDR3 extends over 15 amino acids. Germline loops: CDR1 SGHNT, CDR2 YYREEE (reference sequence). With 0 bases removed from V and 1 base from J, the gap between germline ends came to 9 bases. CDR3 DNA sequence: TGTGCCAGCAGCTTGGCCGGCAGGCGCACAGATACGCAGTATTTT. Protein: CASSLAGRRTDTQYF.

The chain combines TRBV29-1 with TRBJ1-2; 7 bases map to TRBD1. The germline V gene has CDR1 SQVTM and CDR2 ANQGSEA. V lost 6 bases, J lost 2 bases, and 3 bases stayed unmatched. CDR3 length equals 12 residues. As DNA, the CDR3 is TGCAGCGTAGTGGGACAGAACTATGGCTACACCTTC. This encodes CSVVGQNYGYTF.

The rearrangement uses TRBV6-5 and TRBJ2-2; tentatively, D is TRBD1 (7 bases). Germline V gene data show CDR1 as MNHEY and CDR2 as SVGAGI. This CDR3 is 14 amino acids long. The V gene lost 5 bases and the J gene lost 4 bases, with 11 bases spanning the gap. The DNA for the CDR3 is TGTGCCAGCAGTCCAGGGGGGACCACCGGGGAGCTGTTTTTT. It specifies CASSPGGTTGELFF.

The rearrangement uses TRBV14 and TRBJ2-7; D is perhaps TRBD2 (5 bases). V was clipped by 8 bases and J by 0 bases, with 8 bases between them. The CDR3 has 12 amino acids. The V gene's germline CDR1 is SGHDN and CDR2 FVKESK. The CDR3 region is CASGETSYEQYF. CDR3 sequence (DNA): TGTGCCAGCGGGGAGACCTCCTACGAGCAGTACTTC.

This clonotype was observed many times. The chain recombines TRBV4-1 with TRBJ2-7; D possibly corresponds to TRBD1 (5 bases). The V gene lost 0 bases and the J gene lost 4 bases, with 13 bases spanning the gap. Germline values: CDR1 MGHRA, CDR2 YSYEKL. The CDR3 is made up of 15 amino acids. CDR3: CASSQERGGLYEQYF. DNA of the CDR3: TGCGCCAGCAGCCAAGAAAGGGGCGGATTATACGAGCAGTACTTC.

This clonotype was seen ten or more times. The gene calls are TRBV7-2 and TRBJ2-1, with D possibly being TRBD1 (5 bases). Germline V gene lookup returns CDR1 SGHTA and CDR2 FQGNSA. The CDR3 is made up of 14 amino acids. Trimming stripped 3 bases from V and 9 bases from J, with 15 bases between. The CDR3 sequence: CASSFRVSGPEQFF. The CDR3 nucleotides are TGTGCCAGCAGCTTCAGGGTTTCGGGTCCTGAGCAGTTCTTC.

The chain recombines TRBV7-3 with TRBJ2-2, with D hard to call. The V end was cut by 5 bases, the J end by 0 bases, with 13 bases between. Germline CDR1 and CDR2: SGHTA and FQGTGA. The CDR3 runs to 16 residues. The CDR3 bases are TGTGCCAGCAGCCCAGGTCCGGGTGCGAACACCGGGGAGCTGTTTTTT. Protein product: CASSPGPGANTGELFF.

The CDR3 sequence is CASSQEGTEETQYF. In DNA form, the CDR3 reads TGTGCCAGCAGCCAAGAGGGGACAGAAGAGACCCAGTACTTC. The chain uses TRBV4-2 and TRBJ2-5; 7 nucleotides align to TRBD1. Germline CDR1 and CDR2: LGHNA and YNFKEQ. This CDR3 is built from 14 residues. The J segment lost 3 bases and the V segment lost 0 bases, leaving 1 base of the junction unmatched.

This clonotype was counted only a few times. The chain employs TRBV24-1 and TRBJ2-5, with a weak D call TRBD2 (7 bases). The ends were cut back, 0 bases at V and 5 bases at J, with 12 bases in the middle. CDR1 KGHDR and CDR2 SFDVKD come from the germline V gene. This CDR3 contains 15 residues. The CDR3, as DNA: TGTGCCACCAGTGATTTGGTGGGGGGGCTTGAGACCCAGTACTTC. Its translation is CATSDLVGGLETQYF.

V and J are TRBV19 and TRBJ2-7; D remains ambiguous. This CDR3 has 13 amino acids. V was pared by 5 bases and J by 4 bases, with 12 bases between. Germline loops: CDR1 LNHDA, CDR2 SQIVND (reference sequence). CDR3 protein: CASSSAAAYEQYF. For the CDR3, the DNA is TGTGCCAGTAGTTCGGCGGCAGCGTACGAGCAGTACTTC.

This clonotype was seen at least ten times. The V call is TRBV7-9, the J call TRBJ1-1; 9 nucleotides agree with TRBD1. CDR3 length: 14 amino acids. CDR1 is SEHNR, CDR2 FQNEAQ, per germline (reference sequence). Trimming at V came to 5 bases and at J to 3 bases, leaving 4 bases not matched to a gene. The CDR3 bases are TGTGCCAGCAGCCTGACAGGGGGGGACACTGAAGCTTTCTTT. Translating it yields CASSLTGGDTEAFF.

CDR3 nucleotides: TGTGCCAGCAGCTTGAGGGGGGGAGCGGGGGCCGCTAAGACCCAGTACTTC. Its translation is CASSLRGGAGAAKTQYF. The chain links TRBV11-2 to TRBJ2-5; 8 positions match TRBD2. Trimming at V came to 3 bases and at J to 6 bases, leaving 15 bases not matched to a gene. This CDR3 has 17 amino acids. CDR1 and CDR2 from the germline V gene are SGHAT and FQNNGV.

Only a few counts were recorded for this clonotype. This chain uses TRBV20-1 with TRBJ1-4, with D maybe TRBD1 (6 bases). Germline CDR1 and CDR2: DFQATT and SNEGSKA (reference sequence). The CDR3 contains 14 residues. The V end lost 4 bases, the J end lost 8 bases, and 17 bases lay between the germline ends. In nucleotides, the CDR3 is TGCAGTGCTATCCTCCCAGGGGTTTACGAAAAACTGTTTTTT. Translating it yields CSAILPGVYEKLFF.

This clonotype was seen more than once but under ten times. The chain employs TRBV5-1 and TRBJ2-6; the D gene is possibly TRBD1 (5 bases). Germline V gene lookup returns CDR1 SGHRS and CDR2 YFSETQ. This CDR3 is built from 18 residues. The V end was cut by 1 base, the J end by 0 bases, with 14 bases between. In DNA form, the CDR3 reads TGCGCCAGCAGCTTGAAGGTACAGGCTGCCTCTGGGGCCAACGTCCTGACTTTC. It is translated as CASSLKVQAASGANVLTF.

This clonotype has more than one count but fewer than ten. The chain couples TRBV11-1 to TRBJ1-1, with D tentatively TRBD1 (5 bases). The CDR3 loop spans 13 amino acids. CDR1 and CDR2 (germline): SGHAT, FQDESV (reference sequence). The ends were cut back, 2 bases at V and 3 bases at J, with 7 bases in the middle. Written as DNA, the CDR3 is TGTGCCAGCAGCTTACCCAGGGACACTGAAGCTTTCTTT. Protein sequence: CASSLPRDTEAFF.

This chain joins TRBV6-2 or TRBV6-3 and TRBJ2-7; D ambiguous. Looked up from germline, CDR1 is MNHEY and CDR2 is SVGEGT. Trimming cost V 9 bases and J 3 bases, with 18 bases left between them. The CDR3 is 14 amino acids. The CDR3 sequence is CASVGWGSGYEQYV. In DNA form, the CDR3 reads TGTGCCAGTGTAGGTTGGGGATCGGGCTACGAGCAGTACGTC.

This clonotype was seen more than once but under ten times. The rearrangement uses TRBV5-1 and TRBJ1-6, with 9 nucleotides matching TRBD1. The CDR3 runs to 16 residues. Germline V gene sequence: CDR1 SGHRS, CDR2 YFSETQ. V was clipped by 4 bases and J by 7 bases; unmatched bases: 9. In nucleotides, the CDR3 is TGCGCCAGCAGCCTACGGACAGGGGCAGAAAATTCACCCCTCCACTTT. The encoded protein is CASSLRTGAENSPLHF.

In its sample, this clonotype was seen a few times. The rearrangement joins TRBV2 to TRBJ1-3, with D possibly being TRBD1 (5 bases). The CDR3 covers 15 residues. Trimming shortened V by 7 bases and J by 0 bases, and 13 bases separated the two germline ends. Germline CDR1 reads SNHLY; CDR2 reads FYNNEI. In nucleotides, the CDR3 is TGTGCCAGCACCATTATTGGGGGCTCTGGAAACACCATATATTTT. Its protein product is CASTIIGGSGNTIYF.